These 11 T cell receptor beta chains were sequenced from one sample in a study of CXCR3-negative and CXCR3-positive naive CD8 T cells. In preparing the TRB cDNA libraries, 5' RACE with UMI labels was used. TCRdb reprocessed the 5' RACE reads and reports one entry per CDR3 protein, with no DNA. The sample includes 45,000 to 70,000 distinct CDR3 sequences. The sequenced sample consisted of memory CD8+ T cells from blood. Receptors originate from a human donor in good health. Some clones in this sample may be carry-over from other donors' samples.

The chain couples TRBV4-1 to TRBJ2-1; TCRdb lists TRBD2, though no DNA is available to test this call. Germline lookup yields CDR1 MGHRA and CDR2 YSYEKL. The CDR3 totals 17 residues. CDR3 sequence reads: CASSQDPTSGSFNEQFF.

The chain links TRBV5-1 to TRBJ1-1; TCRdb calls TRBD1, which cannot be checked without DNA. The CDR3 has 13 residues. Germline assignment: CDR1 SGHRS and CDR2 YFSETQ. The chain's CDR3 is CASSFSRDTEAFF.

The chain links TRBV29-1 to TRBJ1-3. Germline V gives CDR1 SQVTM, CDR2 ANQGSEA. This CDR3 region has 12 residues. CDR3 sequence: CSVEGGGNTIYF.

The gene calls are TRBV20-1 and TRBJ1-1; TCRdb proposes TRBD1, but this gene call is untestable without DNA. This CDR3 contains 19 residues. CDR1 DFQATT and CDR2 SNEGSKA come from the germline V gene (reference sequence). Here the CDR3 reads CRAKVASGTGDDVNTEAFF.

The chain uses TRBV27 and TRBJ2-6; TCRdb indicates TRBD1, and absent DNA this call remains unverified. Germline CDR1 MNHEY, CDR2 SMNVEV (reference sequence). The CDR3 is made up of 12 amino acids. The CDR3 here is CASSRTPDVLTF.

CDR3: CAISETWEQYF. The chain combines TRBV10-3 with TRBJ2-7. In germline, CDR1 is ENHRY, CDR2 SYGVKD. The CDR3 has 11 residues.

The V gene is TRBV29-1, the J gene TRBJ2-7; TCRdb indicates TRBD2, and absent DNA this call remains unverified. This CDR3 is 14 amino acids long. Germline V lookup: CDR1 SQVTM, CDR2 ANQGSEA. CDR3 loop: CSVEVVSGFNEQYF.

The CDR3 loop reads CASSLASEQGAFYEQYF. The V and J genes are TRBV5-6 and TRBJ2-7; with no DNA, the TCRdb D assignment of TRBD1 cannot be verified. Germline V CDR1 and CDR2: SGHDT, YYEEEE. This CDR3 comprises 17 residues. Looking up the rest from reference TRBV5-6 and TRBJ2-7 gives the full variable domain: DAGVTQSPTHLIKTRGQQVTLRCSPKSGHDTVSWYQQALGQGPQFIFQYYEEEERQRGNFPDRFSGHQFPNYSSELNVNALLLGDSALYLCASSLASEQGAFYEQYFGPGTRLTVT.

According to its frequency, this clonotype is medium-sized. This rearrangement joins TRBV2 to TRBJ2-1. CDR1 is SNHLY and CDR2 is FYNNEI in the germline V gene. This CDR3 contains 16 residues. The CDR3 loop is CASSDSAGGYYNEQFF.

The V call is TRBV29-1, the J call TRBJ2-7; absent DNA, TCRdb's TRBD1 call cannot be checked. The CDR3 has 12 amino acids. Germline assignment: CDR1 SQVTM and CDR2 ANQGSEA. Here the CDR3 reads CSVSGPDVEQYF.

The rearrangement links TRBV6-6 to TRBJ2-7. The CDR3 is 14 residues long. Germline CDR1 MNHNY, CDR2 SVGAGI (reference sequence). CDR3 residues: CASSLLDSSYEQYF.